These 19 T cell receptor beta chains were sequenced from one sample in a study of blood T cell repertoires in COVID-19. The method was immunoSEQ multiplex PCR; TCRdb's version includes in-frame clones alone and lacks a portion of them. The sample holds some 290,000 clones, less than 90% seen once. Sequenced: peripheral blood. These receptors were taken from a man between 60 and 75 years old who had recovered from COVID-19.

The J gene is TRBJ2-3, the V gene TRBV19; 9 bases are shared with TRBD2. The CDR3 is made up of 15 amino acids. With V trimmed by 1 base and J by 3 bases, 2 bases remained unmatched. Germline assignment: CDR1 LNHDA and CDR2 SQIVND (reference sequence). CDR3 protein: CASSIATSGTDTQYF. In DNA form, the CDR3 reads TGTGCCAGTAGTATAGCGACTAGCGGAACAGATACGCAGTATTTT.

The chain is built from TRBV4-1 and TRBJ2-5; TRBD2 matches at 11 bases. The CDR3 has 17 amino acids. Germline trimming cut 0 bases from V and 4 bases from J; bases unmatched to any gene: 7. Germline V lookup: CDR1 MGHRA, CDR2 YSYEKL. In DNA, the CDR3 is TGCGCCAGCAGCCAAGACCTAGCGGGGGGCCAGGGAGAGACCCAGTACTTC. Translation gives CASSQDLAGGQGETQYF.

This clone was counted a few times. CDR3 in amino acids: CASSQEDSLNQPQHF. CDR3 coding DNA: TGTGCCAGCAGCCAAGAGGACAGCCTCAATCAGCCCCAGCATTTT. The chain joins TRBV4-2 to TRBJ1-5; possible D gene TRBD1, 6 bases. Germline CDR1 is LGHNA and CDR2 is YNFKEQ. V lost 0 bases and J 3 bases, leaving 9 bases between the germline ends. CDR3 length equals 15 residues.

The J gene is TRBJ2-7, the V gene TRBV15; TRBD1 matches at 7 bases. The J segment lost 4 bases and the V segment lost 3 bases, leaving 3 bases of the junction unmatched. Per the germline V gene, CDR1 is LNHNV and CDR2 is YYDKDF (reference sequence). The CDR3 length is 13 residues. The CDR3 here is CATSRNRGYEQYF. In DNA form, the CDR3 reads TGTGCCACCAGCAGGAACAGGGGTTACGAGCAGTACTTC.

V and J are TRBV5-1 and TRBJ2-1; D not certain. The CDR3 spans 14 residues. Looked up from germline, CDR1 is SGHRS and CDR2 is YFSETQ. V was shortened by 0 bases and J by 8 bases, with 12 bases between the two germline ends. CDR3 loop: CASSLELTRDEQFF. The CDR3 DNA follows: TGCGCCAGCAGCTTGGAGTTGACTCGCGATGAGCAGTTCTTC.

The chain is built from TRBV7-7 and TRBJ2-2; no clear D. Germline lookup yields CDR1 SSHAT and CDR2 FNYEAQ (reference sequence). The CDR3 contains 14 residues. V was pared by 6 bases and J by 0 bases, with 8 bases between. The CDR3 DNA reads TGTGCCAGCAGTCCTAACCCGAACACCGGGGAGCTGTTTTTT. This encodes CASSPNPNTGELFF.

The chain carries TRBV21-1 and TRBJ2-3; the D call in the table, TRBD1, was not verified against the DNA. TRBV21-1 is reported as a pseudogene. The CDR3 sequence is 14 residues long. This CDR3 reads CASSKTGWTDTQYF. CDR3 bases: TGTGCCAGCAGCAAGACAGGGTGGACAGATACGCAGTATTTT.

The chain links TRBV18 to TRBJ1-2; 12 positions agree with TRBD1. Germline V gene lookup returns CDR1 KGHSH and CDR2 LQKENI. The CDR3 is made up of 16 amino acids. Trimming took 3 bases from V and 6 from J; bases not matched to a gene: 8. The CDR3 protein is CASSPNPGQGADGYTF. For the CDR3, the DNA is TGTGCCAGCTCACCTAACCCGGGACAGGGGGCTGATGGCTACACCTTC.

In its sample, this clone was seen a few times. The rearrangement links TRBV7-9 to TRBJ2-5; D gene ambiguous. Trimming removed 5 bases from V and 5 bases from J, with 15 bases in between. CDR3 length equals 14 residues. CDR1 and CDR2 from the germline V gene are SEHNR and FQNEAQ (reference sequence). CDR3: CASSLGGTFETQYF. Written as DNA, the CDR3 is TGTGCCAGCAGCCTAGGTGGTACTTTCGAGACCCAGTACTTC.

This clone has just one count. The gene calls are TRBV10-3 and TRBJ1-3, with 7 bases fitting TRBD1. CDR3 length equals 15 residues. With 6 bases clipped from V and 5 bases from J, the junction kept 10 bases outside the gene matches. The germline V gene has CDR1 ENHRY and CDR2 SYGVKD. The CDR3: CAIRTGTDLRNTIYF. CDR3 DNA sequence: TGTGCCATCAGAACAGGGACAGACTTAAGAAACACCATATATTTT.

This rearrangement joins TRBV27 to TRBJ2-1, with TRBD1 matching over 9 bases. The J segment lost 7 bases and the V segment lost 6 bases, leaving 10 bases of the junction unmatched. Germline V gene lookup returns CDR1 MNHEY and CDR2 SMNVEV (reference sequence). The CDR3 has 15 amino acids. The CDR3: CASRNRGTGMNEQFF. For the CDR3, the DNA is TGTGCCAGCAGGAACCGCGGGACAGGGATGAATGAGCAGTTCTTC.

The CDR3 region has the DNA TGCGCCAGCAGCCAATTCCCAGGCTCCGGGACTAGCGGAGATACGCAGTATTTT. Translated, it gives CASSQFPGSGTSGDTQYF. J is TRBJ2-3 and V is TRBV4-1; 11 bases map to TRBD2. With V trimmed by 2 bases and J by 5 bases, 12 bases remained unmatched. The CDR3 is 18 amino acids. Germline-derived CDR1 and CDR2 are MGHRA and YSYEKL.

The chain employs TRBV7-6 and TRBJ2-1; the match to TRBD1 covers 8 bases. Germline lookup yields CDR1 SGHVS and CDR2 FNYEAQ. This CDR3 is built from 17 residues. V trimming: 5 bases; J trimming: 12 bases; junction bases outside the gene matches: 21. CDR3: CASSPMMGQAELDGQFF. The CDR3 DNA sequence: TGTGCCAGCAGCCCTATGATGGGACAGGCAGAACTGGATGGGCAGTTCTTC.

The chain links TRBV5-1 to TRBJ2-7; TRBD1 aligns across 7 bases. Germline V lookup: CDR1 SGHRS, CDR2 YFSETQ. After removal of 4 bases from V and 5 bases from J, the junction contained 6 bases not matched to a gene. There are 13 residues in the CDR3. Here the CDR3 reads CASSLRTGHEQYF. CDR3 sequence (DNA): TGCGCCAGCAGCCTAAGGACAGGTCACGAGCAGTACTTC.

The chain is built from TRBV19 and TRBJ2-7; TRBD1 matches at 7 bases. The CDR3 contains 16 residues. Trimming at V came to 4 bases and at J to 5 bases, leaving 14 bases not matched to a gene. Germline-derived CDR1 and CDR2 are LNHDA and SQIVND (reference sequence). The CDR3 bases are TGTGCCAGTAGTAAGAGAACCGGGACAGCCGGCGACGAGCAGTACTTC. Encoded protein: CASSKRTGTAGDEQYF. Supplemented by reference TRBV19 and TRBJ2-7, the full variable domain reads DGGITQSPKYLFRKEGQNVTLSCEQNLNHDAMYWYRQDPGQGLRLIYYSQIVNDFQKGDIAEGYSVSREKKESFPLTVTSAQKNPTAFYLCASSKRTGTAGDEQYFGPGTRLTVT.

In nucleotides, the CDR3 is TGCGCCAGCAGCCAAGGTGCGGGGAGGTCCGATGAGCAGTTCTTC. Translated, it gives CASSQGAGRSDEQFF. The genes are TRBV4-1 and TRBJ2-1, with D perhaps matching TRBD2 (6 bases). V was clipped by 1 base and J by 8 bases, with 15 bases between them. The CDR3 runs to 15 residues. Germline V gene lookup returns CDR1 MGHRA and CDR2 YSYEKL.

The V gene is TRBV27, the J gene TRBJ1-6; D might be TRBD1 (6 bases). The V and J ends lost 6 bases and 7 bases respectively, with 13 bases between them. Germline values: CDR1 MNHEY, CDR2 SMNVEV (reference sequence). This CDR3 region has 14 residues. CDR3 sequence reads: CASRATGSNSPLHF. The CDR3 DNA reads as TGTGCCAGCAGGGCGACAGGATCCAATTCACCCCTCCACTTT.

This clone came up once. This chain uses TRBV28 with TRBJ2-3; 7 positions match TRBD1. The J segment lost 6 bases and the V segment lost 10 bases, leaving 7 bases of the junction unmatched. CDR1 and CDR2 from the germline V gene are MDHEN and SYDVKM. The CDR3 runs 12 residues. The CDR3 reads CATTGPGDTQYF. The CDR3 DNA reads TGTGCCACGACAGGGCCGGGGGATACGCAGTATTTT.

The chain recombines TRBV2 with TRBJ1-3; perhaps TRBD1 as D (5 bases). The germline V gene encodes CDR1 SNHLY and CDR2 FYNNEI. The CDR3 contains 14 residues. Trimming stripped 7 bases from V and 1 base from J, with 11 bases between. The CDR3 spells CASKYRPSGNTIYF. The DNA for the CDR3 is TGTGCCAGCAAATACAGGCCTTCTGGAAACACCATATATTTT.